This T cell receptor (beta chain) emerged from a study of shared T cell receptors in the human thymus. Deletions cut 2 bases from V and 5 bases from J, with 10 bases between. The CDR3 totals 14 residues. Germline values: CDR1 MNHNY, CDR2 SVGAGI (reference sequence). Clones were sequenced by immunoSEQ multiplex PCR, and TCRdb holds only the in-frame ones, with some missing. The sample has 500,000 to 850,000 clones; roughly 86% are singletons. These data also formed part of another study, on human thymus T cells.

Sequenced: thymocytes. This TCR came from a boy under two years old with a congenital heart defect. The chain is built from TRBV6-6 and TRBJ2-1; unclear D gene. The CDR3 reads CASSYSHRDNEQFF. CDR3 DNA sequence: TGTGCCAGCAGTTACAGCCACCGGGACAATGAGCAGTTCTTC.